These 28 T cell receptor beta chains were all obtained from the same sample, sequenced in a study of coeliac disease. The assay was immunoSEQ multiplex PCR, and TCRdb's table has in-frame clones only and misses some. The sample includes 6,000 to 8,000 clones, roughly 65% of them seen just once. The sample was lamina propria lymphocytes from the gut. The receptors were gathered from an older woman with active celiac disease.

The chain has TRBV7-2 and TRBJ1-4; D remains ambiguous. The CDR3 consists of 12 residues. Germline V gene sequence: CDR1 SGHTA, CDR2 FQGNSA. Trimming pared 5 bases from V and 12 bases from J, leaving 13 bases between. The CDR3 loop is CASSEQRQELFF. The CDR3 DNA reads as TGTGCCAGCAGCGAACAGCGGCAGGAACTGTTTTTT. Drawing the rest from reference TRBV7-2 and TRBJ1-4, the complete variable domain is GAGVSQSPSNKVTEKGKDVELRCDPISGHTALYWYRQSLGQGLEFLIYFQGNSAPDKSGLPSDRFSAERTGGSVSTLTIQRTQQEDSAVYLCASSEQRQELFFGSGTQLSVL.

The gene calls are TRBV4-1 and TRBJ2-7; a possible D gene is TRBD1 (6 bases). Germline loops: CDR1 MGHRA, CDR2 YSYEKL. The CDR3 extends over 15 amino acids. V gave up 2 bases and J gave up 0 bases, with 11 bases separating them. The CDR3 reads CASSQKATGSYEQYF. CDR3 bases: TGCGCCAGCAGCCAAAAGGCGACAGGCTCCTACGAGCAGTACTTC.

The rearrangement links TRBV11-2 to TRBJ1-2; D ambiguous. The CDR3 loop spans 15 amino acids. The V and J ends lost 2 bases and 2 bases respectively, with 12 bases between them. Germline lookup yields CDR1 SGHAT and CDR2 FQNNGV. The CDR3 loop is CASSLITRGNYGYTF. CDR3 DNA sequence: TGTGCCAGCAGCTTAATTACTAGAGGCAACTATGGCTACACCTTC. Full variable domain (remainder filled in from reference TRBV11-2 and TRBJ1-2): EAGVAQSPRYKIIEKRQSVAFWCNPISGHATLYWYQQILGQGPKLLIQFQNNGVVDDSQLPKDRFSAERLKGVDSTLKIQPAKLEDSAVYLCASSLITRGNYGYTFGSGTRLTVV.

The CDR3 region is CASSSRTSGGPTGELFF. The CDR3, as DNA: TGCGCCAGCAGCTCTCGGACTAGCGGGGGGCCCACCGGGGAGCTGTTTTTT. This rearrangement joins TRBV5-1 to TRBJ2-2; 14 bases match TRBD2. After removal of 3 bases from V and 4 bases from J, the junction contained 5 bases not matched to a gene. This CDR3 has 17 residues. CDR1 and CDR2 from the germline V gene are SGHRS and YFSETQ. The variable domain in full, with the rest retrieved from reference TRBV5-1 and TRBJ2-2, is KAGVTQTPRYLIKTRGQQVTLSCSPISGHRSVSWYQQTPGQGLQFLFEYFSETQRNKGNFPGRFSGRQFSNSRSEMNVSTLELGDSALYLCASSSRTSGGPTGELFFGEGSRLTVL.

V is TRBV30 and J is TRBJ1-1; no reliable D call. V was pared by 3 bases and J by 3 bases, with 29 bases between. Germline CDR1 is GTSNPN and CDR2 is SVGIG (reference sequence). The CDR3 is 19 amino acids. The CDR3 here is CAWSRRVSGIKGPDTEAFF. DNA of the CDR3: TGTGCCTGGAGCCGACGTGTATCCGGGATAAAGGGCCCTGACACTGAAGCTTTCTTT.

There are a few counts of this clone. The gene calls are TRBV20-1 and TRBJ1-1; unclear D gene. The V gene lost 3 bases and the J gene lost 5 bases, with 7 bases spanning the gap. This CDR3 contains 11 residues. CDR1 and CDR2 (germline): DFQATT, SNEGSKA (reference sequence). The CDR3 bases are TGCAGTGCTAGGCGCGAAACTGAAGCTTTCTTT. Translation: CSARRETEAFF.

The DNA of the CDR3 is TGTGCCAGCAGCGGTCAGACAGGGTCGGGGACTGAAGCTTTCTTT. It codes for CASSGQTGSGTEAFF. V gene TRBV7-2 combines with J gene TRBJ1-1, with 7 bases identical to TRBD1. The CDR3 is 15 residues long. Germline values: CDR1 SGHTA, CDR2 FQGNSA. Trimming at V came to 5 bases and at J to 5 bases, leaving 11 bases not matched to a gene.

This clone appeared a few times. V gene TRBV19 combines with J gene TRBJ2-3; TRBD1 agrees at 7 bases. Germline V gene data show CDR1 as LNHDA and CDR2 as SQIVND (reference sequence). The CDR3 runs 14 residues. V lost 9 bases, J lost 1 base, and 7 bases stayed unmatched. CDR3 nucleotides: TGTGCCAGCCGACAGGGTTCGGGCACAGATACGCAGTATTTT. Translation: CASRQGSGTDTQYF.

This clone is labeled medium-sized (0.01 to 0.1%). The J gene is TRBJ2-7, the V gene TRBV5-1; 9 nucleotides agree with TRBD1. The trim removed 0 bases at V and 3 bases at J, leaving 7 bases unmatched. Germline V gene data show CDR1 as SGHRS and CDR2 as YFSETQ. CDR3 length equals 16 residues. CDR3: CASSLEIGTGSYEQYF. The CDR3 DNA is TGCGCCAGCAGCTTGGAAATAGGGACAGGGAGCTACGAGCAGTACTTC.

J is TRBJ1-4 and V is TRBV28, with TRBD1 as a possible D gene (6 bases). The CDR3 runs to 15 residues. Trimming took 5 bases from V and 4 from J, leaving 14 bases between them. Germline-derived CDR1 and CDR2 are MDHEN and SYDVKM. The CDR3 sequence: CASSLMTGGNEKLFF. DNA for the CDR3: TGTGCCAGCAGTCTAATGACAGGAGGTAATGAAAAACTGTTTTTT.

The chain uses TRBV5-4 and TRBJ1-2; 7 nucleotides match TRBD1. The germline CDR1 and CDR2 sequences are SGHNT and YYREEE (reference sequence). J was trimmed by 0 bases and V by 4 bases; bases with no gene match: 12. The CDR3 is 17 amino acids. Here the CDR3 reads CASSRTSGGAANYGYTF. CDR3 coding DNA: TGTGCCAGCAGCCGAACTTCAGGGGGAGCAGCTAACTATGGCTACACCTTC.

V usage is TRBV11-1 and J usage is TRBJ1-1, with D unclear. The CDR3 loop spans 14 amino acids. Germline values: CDR1 SGHAT, CDR2 FQDESV (reference sequence). The germline V and J ends were trimmed by 2 bases and 5 bases, with 12 bases remaining between them. CDR3 DNA: TGTGCCAGCAGCTTATCGGTGGTGAGAACTGAAGCTTTCTTT. Translation gives CASSLSVVRTEAFF.

This sequence joins TRBV7-3 and TRBJ2-2; D may be TRBD2 (6 bases). Germline-derived CDR1 and CDR2 are SGHTA and FQGTGA. The V and J ends lost 1 base and 6 bases respectively, with 12 bases between them. This CDR3 has 15 amino acids. CDR3 in DNA: TGTGCCAGCAGCTTAATATCCGCTAGCGCCGGGGAGCTGTTTTTT. Its translation is CASSLISASAGELFF. Full variable domain (rest looked up from reference TRBV7-3 and TRBJ2-2): GAGVSQTPSNKVTEKGKYVELRCDPISGHTALYWYRQSLGQGPEFLIYFQGTGAADDSGLPNDRFFAVRPEGSVSTLKIQRTERGDSAVYLCASSLISASAGELFFGEGSRLTVL.

The V gene is TRBV7-9, the J gene TRBJ2-2, with 8 bases aligning to TRBD2. With 5 bases clipped from V and 0 bases from J, the junction kept 2 bases outside the gene matches. From germline, CDR1 is SEHNR and CDR2 FQNEAQ (reference sequence). There are 15 residues in the CDR3. The DNA for the CDR3 is TGTGCCAGCAGCCCGGGAGGGCCGAACACCGGGGAGCTGTTTTTT. Protein product: CASSPGGPNTGELFF. The full variable domain, with the rest looked up from reference TRBV7-9 and TRBJ2-2, is DTGVSQNPRHKITKRGQNVTFRCDPISEHNRLYWYRQTLGQGPEFLTYFQNEAQLEKSRLLSDRFSAERPKGSFSTLEIQRTEQGDSAMYLCASSPGGPNTGELFFGEGSRLTVL.

The J gene is TRBJ1-4, the V gene TRBV28; D unclear. Germline V CDR1 and CDR2: MDHEN, SYDVKM. V shed 7 bases and J shed 0 bases, with 18 bases lying between them. CDR3 length: 17 residues. The CDR3 nucleotides are TGTGCCAGCAAAAAAATGAGGGAACCGGCAACTAATGAAAAACTGTTTTTT. Its translation is CASKKMREPATNEKLFF.

The chain couples TRBV9 to TRBJ2-7; possibly TRBD2 for D (6 bases). CDR3 length equals 15 residues. V was pared by 4 bases and J by 0 bases, with 14 bases between. The germline gives CDR1 SGDLS, CDR2 YYNGEE. This chain's CDR3 is CASSLRDFPSYEQYF. The CDR3 nucleotides are TGTGCCAGCAGCCTCCGGGACTTCCCCTCCTACGAGCAGTACTTC.

This clone turned up a few times. The chain combines TRBV19 with TRBJ2-3; 11 nucleotides line up with TRBD1. Trimming at V came to 3 bases and at J to 6 bases, leaving 5 bases not matched to a gene. Germline V CDR1 and CDR2: LNHDA, SQIVND (reference sequence). The CDR3 contains 15 residues. CDR3 sequence: CASSIGGTGGDTQYF. In DNA form, the CDR3 reads TGTGCCAGTAGTATCGGCGGGACAGGGGGGGATACGCAGTATTTT.

This clone was detected only a few times. As DNA, the CDR3 is TGTGCCAGCAGTGTTCAGGGGGATAGCAATCAGCCCCAGCATTTT. Encoded protein: CASSVQGDSNQPQHF. The rearrangement links TRBV6-1 to TRBJ1-5, with 7 bases aligning to TRBD1. The CDR3 length is 15 residues. The germline CDR1 and CDR2 sequences are MNHNS and SASEGT. The junction had 3 bases not matched to a gene; V was cut back by 4 bases and J by 0 bases.

V usage is TRBV7-3 and J usage is TRBJ2-1; TRBD2 aligns across 7 bases. Germline V gene lookup returns CDR1 SGHTA and CDR2 FQGTGA. After removal of 4 bases from V and 8 bases from J, the junction contained 11 bases not matched to a gene. The CDR3 is 15 residues long. The CDR3 reads CASSYLAEMGDEQFF. As DNA, the CDR3 is TGTGCCAGCAGCTACCTAGCGGAGATGGGGGATGAGCAGTTCTTC.

The genes are TRBV19 and TRBJ1-5; 9 nucleotides align to TRBD1. In germline, CDR1 is LNHDA, CDR2 SQIVND (reference sequence). Germline trimming cut 7 bases from V and 7 bases from J; bases unmatched to any gene: 14. The CDR3 is 16 residues long. This CDR3 is CASIQSGQGVGQPQHF. CDR3 sequence (DNA): TGTGCCAGTATCCAATCGGGACAGGGCGTTGGGCAGCCCCAGCATTTT.

V gene TRBV5-5 combines with J gene TRBJ2-2, with unresolved D. CDR1 is SGHKS, CDR2 YYEKEE, per germline (reference sequence). Deletions cut 1 base from V and 0 bases from J, with 7 bases between. The CDR3 consists of 15 residues. This CDR3 reads CASSLFASNTGELFF. The CDR3 DNA reads TGTGCCAGCAGCTTGTTTGCGTCGAACACCGGGGAGCTGTTTTTT.

This clone was observed a handful of times. This chain joins TRBV15 and TRBJ2-5; possibly TRBD2 for D (6 bases). V shed 7 bases and J shed 5 bases, with 17 bases lying between them. Germline CDR1 LNHNV, CDR2 YYDKDF (reference sequence). The CDR3 contains 14 residues. The CDR3 sequence: CATTPGGIGETQYF. The CDR3 coding sequence is TGTGCCACCACTCCCGGCGGGATAGGGGAGACCCAGTACTTC. Supplemented by reference TRBV15 and TRBJ2-5, the full variable domain reads DAMVIQNPRYQVTQFGKPVTLSCSQTLNHNVMYWYQQKSSQAPKLLFHYYDKDFNNEADTPDNFQSRRPNTSFCFLDIRSPGLGDTAMYLCATTPGGIGETQYFGPGTRLLVL.

In its sample, this clone was seen a few times. The chain is built from TRBV11-2 and TRBJ2-1; TRBD2 agrees at 7 bases. The ends lost 0 bases at V and 10 bases at J; junction bases unmatched: 15. CDR3 size: 17 residues. In germline, CDR1 is SGHAT, CDR2 FQNNGV. CDR3: CASSLDPSPNLAEEQFF. The CDR3 region has the DNA TGTGCCAGCAGCTTAGATCCGTCCCCCAATCTAGCGGAAGAGCAGTTCTTC.

A few counts support this clone. The chain has TRBV27 and TRBJ2-1, with D possibly matching TRBD2 (5 bases). CDR1 MNHEY and CDR2 SMNVEV come from the germline V gene (reference sequence). This CDR3 comprises 14 residues. V was shortened by 6 bases and J by 6 bases, with 15 bases between the two germline ends. In DNA form, the CDR3 reads TGTGCCAGCAGAGGTCAGAGCAGCGGCAATGAGCAGTTCTTC. Translated: CASRGQSSGNEQFF.

The J gene is TRBJ2-5, the V gene TRBV7-9; 7 nucleotides line up with TRBD1. The V and J ends lost 6 bases and 2 bases, in that order; junction bases with no gene match: 6. From germline, CDR1 is SEHNR and CDR2 FQNEAQ (reference sequence). This CDR3 is 14 amino acids long. The CDR3: CASSRDRTQETQYF. CDR3 bases: TGTGCCAGCAGTCGGGACAGAACGCAAGAGACCCAGTACTTC.

V and J are TRBV30 and TRBJ2-3; D not certain. V lost 2 bases to trimming and J lost 1 base, with 19 bases between them. The CDR3 extends over 17 amino acids. The germline V gene encodes CDR1 GTSNPN and CDR2 SVGIG (reference sequence). CDR3 bases: TGTGCCTGGAGTCCCCCGAGAGGCGAACTGGGCACAGATACGCAGTATTTT. Its protein is CAWSPPRGELGTDTQYF.

CDR3 in DNA: TGCGCCAGCAGCGTAGCGGGGGCGGTGGATGAGCAGTTCTTC. Protein: CASSVAGAVDEQFF. The chain is built from TRBV5-1 and TRBJ2-1; 9 positions agree with TRBD2. CDR3 length: 14 amino acids. Per the germline V gene, CDR1 is SGHRS and CDR2 is YFSETQ. V lost 4 bases, J lost 8 bases, and 7 bases stayed unmatched.

This clone was seen only a few times. This rearrangement joins TRBV4-3 to TRBJ2-1; 13 bases fit TRBD2. The CDR3 length is 17 residues. Looked up from germline, CDR1 is LGHNA and CDR2 is YSLEER. Trimming took 3 bases from V and 7 from J; bases not matched to a gene: 9. CDR3 DNA: TGCGCCAGCAGCCACAATTGGGGGACTAGCGGGAAGAATGAGCAGTTCTTC. This translates into CASSHNWGTSGKNEQFF.